The 4 T cell receptor beta chains reported below all come from one sample, sequenced in a study of blood T cell repertoires in COVID-19. The repertoire was sequenced with immunoSEQ multiplex PCR; TCRdb's copy has only in-frame clones and lacks some. The sample shows 60,000 to 85,000 clones, 75% to 90% of them seen only once. The sample consisted of peripheral blood. The receptors stem from a human donor in a cohort sampled during active COVID-19.

This clone appeared a single time. The chain carries TRBV30 and TRBJ1-2; 7 bases fit TRBD1. In germline, CDR1 is GTSNPN, CDR2 SVGIG (reference sequence). J gave up 4 bases and V 0 bases, and 8 bases lay outside the gene matches. This CDR3 has 15 amino acids. The CDR3 DNA reads as TGTGCCTGGAGTGTAGGGACAGCCGGCGGCTATGGCTACACCTTC. Translating it yields CAWSVGTAGGYGYTF.

The V and J genes are TRBV3-1 (or the pseudogene TRBV3-2) and TRBJ2-1; D remains unclear. Trimming cost V 5 bases and J 5 bases, with 10 bases left between them. The CDR3 totals 13 residues. Germline CDR1 reads LGHDT; CDR2 reads YNNKEL (reference sequence). The chain's CDR3 is CASSSGPNNEQFF. DNA of the CDR3: TGTGCCAGCAGCTCTGGGCCCAACAATGAGCAGTTCTTC.

The count of this clone is one. V is TRBV5-4 and J is TRBJ2-5, with 9 bases lining up with TRBD1. V lost 4 bases and J lost 3; bases outside the gene matches: 7. The CDR3 totals 15 residues. Per germline, CDR1 SGHNT and CDR2 YYREEE (reference sequence). The CDR3 sequence: CASSPAGTGKETQYF. The CDR3 DNA reads as TGTGCCAGCAGCCCGGCCGGGACAGGGAAAGAGACCCAGTACTTC.

In this sample, this clone turned up once. The chain joins TRBV6-1 to TRBJ2-3; 12 bases align to TRBD2. The ends lost 2 bases at V and 5 bases at J; junction bases unmatched: 5. This CDR3 is built from 16 residues. The germline V gene has CDR1 MNHNS and CDR2 SASEGT. CDR3 protein: CASSESLAGGGDTQYF. The CDR3 DNA follows: TGTGCCAGCAGTGAATCTCTAGCGGGAGGGGGAGATACGCAGTATTTT.